The present TCR beta chain was sequenced within a study of cytotoxic CD8 clonotypes in ibrutinib-treated CLL. There are 15 residues in the CDR3. V was pared by 3 bases and J by 8 bases, with 10 bases of the junction left unmatched. The germline CDR1 and CDR2 sequences are MNHEY and SMNVEV (reference sequence). Repertoires were generated with immunoSEQ multiplex PCR, while TCRdb's copy carries only in-frame clones and drops some. Counted here are 150,000 to 200,000 clones, around 70% occurring once; the ten biggest clones make up around an eighth. The origin of this receptor is a human donor with chronic lymphocytic leukemia. The rearrangement joins TRBV27 to TRBJ2-1; 7 nucleotides agree with TRBD2. The sample here was PBMCs, taken after 24 months of ibrutinib treatment. This chain's CDR3 is CASSLGRGWGDEQFF. The CDR3 coding sequence is TGTGCCAGCAGTTTGGGGAGGGGATGGGGCGATGAGCAGTTCTTC.